The subject of this entry is one T cell receptor (beta chain). This clonotype was picked up many times. Its antigen is still unknown. Base qualities were left out, and no much larger clone turns up one base away. The data derive from a study of T-cell memory formation after mild COVID-19 (dated by TCRdb to the early 2020s). For context, the study as a whole: TCR sequence clusters from the two donors were found to be largely donor specific. The cohort was made up of two young adult volunteers, one female and one male, who were previously healthy. In a couple of donors, T-cell clones that expanded and contracted after mild COVID-19 were followed by sequencing TCRalpha and TCRbeta repertoires longitudinally. Study-level results and caveats: From day 15 to 85, contracting clones showed balanced CD4/CD8 phenotypes, whereas a second wave of clones that expanded from day 15 to 37 leaned towards CD4+. Some responding clones were detected in pre-infection memory, which suggested that pre-existing cross-reactive memory T cells had joined the SARS-CoV-2 response. The study included only a couple of mild cases, and larger cohorts that include severe cases with pre-infection samples were judged to be necessary. Contracting CD4+ clones turned up mainly in the CM and EM memory subsets, whereas EMRA was where CD8+ clones were enriched. SARS-CoV-2 specificity was not confirmed for the second-wave clones peaking on day 37.

PBMCs were isolated by Ficoll-Paque density gradient centrifugation. Its CDR3 holds 12 amino acids, cysteine through phenylalanine. Only the CDR3 DNA stays, 36 bases, in frame from base 1. The trim is 3 bases for V and 1 base for J, with a gap of 5 bases between the germline ends. The germline V gene (reference sequence) specifies GTSNPN as CDR1 and SVGIG as CDR2. Instrument used: Illumina NovaSeq 6000. cDNA libraries for TCRalpha and TCRbeta were prepared by 5'RACE using constant-segment primers, with sample barcodes and unique molecular identifiers added. RNA was extracted from every sample with Trizol reagent. Libraries were amplified in two PCR steps, with a second sample barcode and Illumina TruSeq adapters added in the second step. Sequencing of libraries was performed on an Illumina NovaSeq with 2 x 150 bp paired-end reads. The paper's data handling went like this. Reads were demultiplexed and collapsed into UMI-guided consensus sequences with migec v1.2.7. Using mixcr v2.1.11, UMI consensuses were aligned to TRA and TRB V and J templates and then assembled into clonotypes. A clonotype was counted as expanded or contracted only when both edgeR and NoisET called the clonotype significant, with the noise models trained on biological replicates. For edgeR calls, the cutoffs were a false discovery rate-adjusted p below 0.01 and a log2 fold-change threshold of 1. As an exploratory analysis of dynamics, max-normalized trajectories of the 1000 most abundant clonotypes were examined by PCA with hierarchical clustering. Separately sequenced CD4+ and CD8+ repertoires were used to assign a CD4 or CD8 phenotype to each responding clone. Using fastp trimming at Q25 and MiXCR clonotype assembly, TCRdb reanalyzed the public sequencing data and kept in-frame beta chains. For every CDR3 protein sequence, its rows merge into one entry that carries the most common genes and DNA. The V and J calls here are based on TCRdb, not the publication. For this sample there are 70,000 to 95,000 distinct CDR3 sequences; 9.5% to 15% appear just once. The ten largest clones add up to about 40% of the sample.

This receptor was taken from a man between 18 and 35 years old who had mild COVID-19 (a few samples of this study predate the infection). The sample titles of this study are shuffled in the database, so cell type and time point are left out; the donor was told from shared clones. The sample comprised PBMCs or a T cell subset sorted from them (not recorded which). Recombination linked TRBV30 to TRBJ2-3; the D gene is not confidently resolved. The nucleotide sequence reads as follows: TGTGCCTGGAGCATGGGCACAGATACGCAGTATTTT. Translation gives CAWSMGTDTQYF.